These 2 T cell receptor beta chains originate from one sample sequenced in a study of T cells in Graves' hyperthyroidism and ophthalmopathy. RNA transcripts served as the template for amplifying TCR beta CDR3 regions. Primed by the HTBI set, a first-round RT-PCR was run on the TCR CDR3. A single record per CDR3 protein comes from TCRdb applying MiXCR to the multiplex PCR reads. The data show under 250,000 distinct CDR3 sequences, with almost 25% seen just once and 35% held by the top ten. Sample: blood. The receptors here all came from a woman between 40 and 55 years old with Graves' ophthalmopathy.

Here the CDR3 reads CSARAGLRTLRSSYNEQFF. Here the CDR3 DNA reads TGCAGTGCTAGAGCAGGGTTGAGGACTCTACGGAGCTCCTACAATGAGCAGTTCTTC. V usage is TRBV20-1 and J usage is TRBJ2-1; D tentatively reads TRBD1 or TRBD2 (5 bases each). The V gene's germline CDR1 is DFQATT and CDR2 SNEGSKA (reference sequence). V gave up 1 base and J gave up 0 bases, with 22 bases separating them. The CDR3 consists of 19 residues.

The V call is TRBV29-1, the J call TRBJ2-7; TRBD2 aligns across 10 bases. Trimming cost V 6 bases and J 4 bases; bases outside gene matches: 9. The V gene's germline CDR1 is SQVTM and CDR2 ANQGSEA. The CDR3 covers 14 residues. DNA for the CDR3: TGCAGCGTGGTTCCGGGACTAGCGTCGTACGAGCAGTACTTC. It translates to CSVVPGLASYEQYF.